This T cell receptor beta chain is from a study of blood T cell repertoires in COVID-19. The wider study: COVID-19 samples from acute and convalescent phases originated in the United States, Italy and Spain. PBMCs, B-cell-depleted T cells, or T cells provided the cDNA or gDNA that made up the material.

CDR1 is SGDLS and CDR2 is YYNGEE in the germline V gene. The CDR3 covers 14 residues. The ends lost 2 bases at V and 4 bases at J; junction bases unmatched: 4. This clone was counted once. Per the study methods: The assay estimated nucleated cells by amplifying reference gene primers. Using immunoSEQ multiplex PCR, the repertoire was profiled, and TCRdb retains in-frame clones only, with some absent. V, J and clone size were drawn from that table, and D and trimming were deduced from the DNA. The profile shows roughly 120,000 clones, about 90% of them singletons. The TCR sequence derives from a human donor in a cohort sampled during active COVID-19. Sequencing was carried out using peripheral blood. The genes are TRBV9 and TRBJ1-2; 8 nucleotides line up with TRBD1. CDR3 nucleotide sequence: TGTGCCAGCAGCGTGGATGACAGGGGCTATGGCTACACCTTC. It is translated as CASSVDDRGYGYTF.